This T cell receptor beta chain stems from a study of blood T cells in healthy people across ages. The overall study: Capturing about one barcoded beta molecule per two T cells was achieved by template switching. Study-wide points: Investigators treated diversity estimates from one million T cells as underestimates.

Note on this clonotype: Its antigen is still unknown.

Primers used in a second PCR of about 7 to 12 cycles were a sample-barcoded 5' primer and a J-beta primer mix. Each cDNA molecule, via a template-switch adaptor with 12 random nucleotides, was tagged. MiXCR was run by TCRdb on the 5' RACE reads, yielding one entry per CDR3 protein. The table records over 1,200,000 distinct CDR3 sequences, almost 60% of them present only once. Material for sequencing was blood. This TCR came from a man younger than 30 in good health.

The CDR3 DNA reads as TGTGCCAGCACCAAAGAGGGACTCCAGAGGCAGGGGGCAAACTATGGCTACACCTTC. Translation gives CASTKEGLQRQGANYGYTF. The rearrangement uses TRBV6-2 or TRBV6-3 and TRBJ1-2; 8 nucleotides match TRBD1. This CDR3 region has 19 residues. V trimming: 7 bases; J trimming: 2 bases; junction bases outside the gene matches: 21. Per the germline V gene, CDR1 is MNHEY and CDR2 is SVGEGT.